This TCR beta chain was identified during a study of blood T cell repertoires in COVID-19. The overall study: The United States, Italy and Spain provided the acute and convalescent COVID-19 samples. Sources were T cells, B-cell-depleted T cells, or PBMCs; the material itself was cDNA or gDNA.

In the authors' workflow: How many nucleated cells were present was estimated from reference gene primer amplification. The repertoire was sequenced with immunoSEQ multiplex PCR; TCRdb's copy has only in-frame clones and lacks some. V, J and clone size are those of that table, while D and trimming were read from the DNA. The table lists about 100,000 clones, more than 75% of them singletons. The CDR3 loop spans 16 amino acids. V dropped 3 bases and J dropped 2; count of bases not matched to a gene: 8. CDR1 ENHRY and CDR2 SYGVKD come from the germline V gene. Sample: peripheral blood. J is TRBJ2-7 and V is TRBV10-3, with 9 bases lining up with TRBD2. The TCR originated in a human donor in a cohort sampled during active COVID-19. This chain's CDR3 is CAISDAGTSSTYEQYF. The CDR3 nucleotides are TGTGCCATCAGTGACGCCGGGACTAGCTCGACCTACGAGCAGTACTTC.